This passage covers 5 T cell receptor beta chains from one sample sequenced in a study of shared clonotypes between healthy human individuals. Repertoires were generated with immunoSEQ multiplex PCR, while TCRdb's copy carries only in-frame clones and drops some. The sample lists about 1 million clones; about 75% were seen once. Sequenced sample: memory CD4+ T cells sorted from blood. As for subset: CD45RA-negative fraction. All receptors derive from a man aged 18 to 29 in good health.

The rearrangement links TRBV10-3 to TRBJ2-2, with TRBD1 identical over 8 bases. V lost 7 bases and J lost 4; bases outside the gene matches: 8. Germline values: CDR1 ENHRY, CDR2 SYGVKD. The CDR3 is 15 amino acids. CDR3 DNA: TGTGCCATCACCCAGGACAGGGTGAGCACCGGGGAGCTGTTTTTT. This translates into CAITQDRVSTGELFF.

This chain links TRBV30 with TRBJ2-5, with 13 bases that match TRBD2. After removal of 3 bases from V and 5 bases from J, the junction contained 12 bases not matched to a gene. The CDR3 totals 17 residues. Germline CDR1 reads GTSNPN; CDR2 reads SVGIG (reference sequence). As DNA, the CDR3 is TGTGCCTGGAGCAGACGACTAGCGGGGGGAAGGGGGGAGACCCAGTACTTC. It translates to CAWSRRLAGGRGETQYF.

A word on this clone: Other DNA sequences in this sample translate to the same CDR3. The chain carries TRBV28 and TRBJ1-3; D uncertain. The V end was cut by 6 bases, the J end by 4 bases, with 1 base between. The germline V gene has CDR1 MDHEN and CDR2 SYDVKM. This CDR3 has 10 residues. The CDR3: CASSGNTIYF. The CDR3 DNA reads as TGTGCCAGCAGCGGAAACACCATATATTTT.

This clone is a singleton in its sample. The chain uses TRBV7-9 and TRBJ1-3; no clear D. The CDR3 extends over 13 amino acids. From germline, CDR1 is SEHNR and CDR2 FQNEAQ (reference sequence). The V gene lost 5 bases and the J gene lost 2 bases, with 7 bases spanning the gap. The CDR3 loop reads CASSKGAGNTIYF. The CDR3 DNA reads TGTGCCAGCAGCAAGGGCGCTGGAAACACCATATATTTT.

This chain links TRBV6-5 with TRBJ1-2; 9 bases match TRBD1. Trimming took 7 bases from V and 8 from J; bases not matched to a gene: 11. CDR1 is MNHEY, CDR2 SVGAGI, per germline. This CDR3 comprises 14 residues. The CDR3 here is CASTTGQGRGGYTF. The CDR3 DNA reads as TGTGCCAGCACCACGGGACAGGGCCGGGGAGGCTACACCTTC.